The clone carrying this T cell receptor (beta chain) was counted ten times or more. TCR beta CDR3 region amplification was performed from RNA transcripts. Initially, a first-round RT-PCR of the TCR CDR3 employed the HTBI primer set. TCRdb ran MiXCR on the multiplex PCR reads and lists one entry per CDR3 protein. The sample consists of hundreds of thousands of distinct CDR3 sequences, nearly 45% of them appearing once. CDR3 length equals 12 residues. V was cut by 10 bases and J by 2 bases, with 11 bases left in between. This sample was taken from a study of T cells in Graves' hyperthyroidism and ophthalmopathy.

The specimen was peripheral blood or thyroid tissue (not recorded which). This sequence joins TRBV12-3 or TRBV12-4 and TRBJ1-2; D remains ambiguous. This TCR was sampled from an adult man with Graves' disease, either hyperthyroidism or ophthalmopathy (not recorded which). The CDR3 region has the DNA TGTGCCACGACTGGACGGAACTATGGCTACACCTTC. Its protein is CATTGRNYGYTF.